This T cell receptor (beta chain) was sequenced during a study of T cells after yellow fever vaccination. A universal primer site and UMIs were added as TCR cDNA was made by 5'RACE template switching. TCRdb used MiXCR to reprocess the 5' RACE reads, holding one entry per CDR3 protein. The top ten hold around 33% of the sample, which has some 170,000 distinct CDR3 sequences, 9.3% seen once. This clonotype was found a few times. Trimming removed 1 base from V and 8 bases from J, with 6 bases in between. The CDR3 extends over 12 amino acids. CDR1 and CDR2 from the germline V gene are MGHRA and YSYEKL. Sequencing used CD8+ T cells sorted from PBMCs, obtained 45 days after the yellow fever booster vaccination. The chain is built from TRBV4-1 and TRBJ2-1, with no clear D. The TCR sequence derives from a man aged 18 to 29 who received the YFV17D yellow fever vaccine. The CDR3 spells CASSQGRDEQFF. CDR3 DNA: TGCGCCAGCAGCCAAGGCCGAGATGAGCAGTTCTTC.